This TCR beta chain was observed in a study of regulatory T cells in long-lasting Graves disease. Study-wide results and caveats: Repertoires from persistent disease leaned toward TRBV28, TRBJ1-2 and TRBJ2-5.

V lost 6 bases, J lost 3 bases, and 5 bases lay in between. This CDR3 region has 11 residues. Germline V gives CDR1 LGHNT, CDR2 FRNRAP. Described time point: newly diagnosed GD, antithyroid drugs for less than 3 months. Researchers made the TCR library from RNA that was extracted from PBMCs. With iRepertoire HTBI primers and Arm-PCR of CDR3 regions, TCR beta libraries were built. TCRdb reprocessed the multiplex PCR reads with MiXCR, giving one entry per CDR3 protein. The sample consists of around 250,000 distinct CDR3 sequences, about 17% of them appearing once. This clonotype was seen many times. Its antigen is unknown. The same sample was also studied in work on T cells in Graves' hyperthyroidism and ophthalmopathy. That paper states: Most thyroid-expanded clonotypes above 0.001 were also found in blood.

The source material was peripheral blood mononuclear cells (PBMCs), sampled at new diagnosis, from a patient treated with antithyroid drugs. This sequence originates from a woman in her 30s with Graves disease. The chain employs TRBV12-5 and TRBJ1-1; D is unresolved. CDR3 in DNA: TGTGCTAGTGGACTGGACACTGAAGCTTTCTTT. Translated, it gives CASGLDTEAFF.